A selection of T cell receptor beta chains follows, all from one sample in a study of blood T cell repertoires in COVID-19. Data came from immunoSEQ multiplex PCR; TCRdb stores just in-frame clones and leaves some out. The profile shows some 190,000 clones, around 85% of them singletons. What was sequenced was peripheral blood. The receptors shown here come from a man aged 25 to 40 with acute or convalescent COVID-19. Each CDR3 is given with its conserved first and last residue. The D gene is left open where the match is weak. Size is stated for part of the rows, as once, few or many counts, or as a class when the clone is expanded.

NA	TRBV7-9	TRBD1	17	TRBJ2-3	CASSFRQRTGGTDTQYF	TGTGCCAGCAGCTTCCGACAACGGACAGGGGGCACAGATACGCAGTATTTT
NA	TRBV5-8	TRBD2	16	TRBJ2-5	CASSFPSGRTKETQYF	TGTGCCAGCAGCTTCCCTAGCGGGAGAACGAAGGAGACCCAGTACTTC
NA	TRBV6-5	TRBD2	16	TRBJ2-7	CASSYSGTRVVYEQYF	TGTGCCAGCAGTTACTCTGGGACTAGGGTGGTATACGAGCAGTACTTC
NA	TRBV5-1	NA	15	TRBJ1-2	CASSLSPGLQYGYTF	TGCGCCAGCAGCTTGAGTCCGGGACTGCAATATGGCTACACCTTC
NA	TRBV4-2	NA	13	TRBJ2-2	CASSPPSAGELFF	TGTGCCAGCTCCCCGCCCTCGGCCGGGGAGCTGTTTTTT
NA	TRBV9	NA	15	TRBJ1-6	CASSPRVSYNSPLHF	TGTGCCAGCAGCCCCCGAGTCTCCTATAATTCACCCCTCCACTTT
NA	TRBV19	NA	14	TRBJ1-5	CASRASGVYQPQHF	TGTGCCAGTAGGGCATCAGGGGTCTATCAGCCCCAGCATTTT
NA	TRBV18	TRBD1	16	TRBJ1-5	CASSPRQGLSNQPQHF	TGTGCCAGCTCACCAAGACAGGGTCTAAGCAATCAGCCCCAGCATTTT
NA	TRBV11-3	NA	12	TRBJ1-1	CASSLEGRKAFF	TGTGCCAGCAGCTTGGAGGGACGGAAGGCTTTCTTT
few	TRBV5-1	NA	14	TRBJ1-6	CASRTSLYNSPLHF	TGCGCCAGCCGAACTTCTCTCTATAATTCACCCCTCCACTTT
NA	TRBV6-5	TRBD1	14	TRBJ1-6	CASRDRLTNSPLHF	TGTGCCTCCCGGGACAGACTTACTAATTCACCCCTCCACTTT
NA	TRBV28	NA	12	TRBJ1-1	CASVIRGTEAFF	TGTGCCAGCGTCATACGGGGGACTGAAGCTTTCTTT
NA	TRBV5-6	NA	18	TRBJ2-3	CASSPPGRGGVRADTQYF	TGTGCCAGCAGCCCCCCAGGGAGGGGGGGCGTCAGGGCAGATACGCAGTATTTT
NA	TRBV3-1/TRBV3-2	NA	16	TRBJ2-5	CASSQDGRGTPETQYF	TGTGCCAGCAGCCAAGATGGGCGGGGAACTCCGGAGACCCAGTACTTC
NA	TRBV19	TRBD1	14	TRBJ1-5	CASSIGTGNQPQHF	TGTGCCAGTAGTATCGGGACAGGCAATCAGCCCCAGCATTTT
once	TRBV28	NA	16	TRBJ1-5	CASSSARGLDNQPQHF	TGTGCCAGCAGTTCCGCCCGAGGTTTGGACAATCAGCCCCAGCATTTT
NA	TRBV19	TRBD1	13	TRBJ2-5	CASSRQGKETQYF	TGTGCCAGTAGTAGACAGGGTAAAGAGACCCAGTACTTC
once	TRBV7-9	NA	15	TRBJ1-5	CASSLGGHSNQPQHF	TGTGCCAGCAGCTTAGGGGGGCATAGCAATCAGCCCCAGCATTTT
few	TRBV3-1/TRBV3-2	NA	15	TRBJ1-1	CASSQGQVLNTEAFF	TGTGCCAGCAGCCAAGGACAGGTTCTGAACACTGAAGCTTTCTTT
NA	TRBV6-2/TRBV6-3	NA	12	TRBJ2-4	CASSFPENIQYF	TGTGCCAGCAGTTTTCCGGAAAACATTCAGTACTTC
NA	TRBV19	TRBD1	16	TRBJ2-2	CASSRQGVKPAGELFF	TGTGCCAGTAGTAGGCAGGGGGTTAAGCCTGCCGGGGAGCTGTTTTTT
NA	TRBV28	NA	16	TRBJ1-1	CASSKEKGILNTEAFF	TGTGCCAGCAGTAAAGAAAAGGGGATCCTGAACACTGAAGCTTTCTTT
NA	TRBV11-2	NA	14	TRBJ1-5	CASSLEATNQPQHF	TGTGCCAGCAGCTTAGAGGCCACCAATCAGCCCCAGCATTTT
NA	TRBV5-1	TRBD2	16	TRBJ2-7	CASSGSLAGEGYEQYF	TGCGCCAGCAGCGGAAGTCTAGCGGGAGAAGGCTACGAGCAGTACTTC
once	TRBV5-1	TRBD2	14	TRBJ2-3	CASSLAGAPDTQYF	TGCGCCAGCAGCTTAGCGGGAGCCCCAGATACGCAGTATTTT
NA	TRBV19	NA	13	TRBJ2-5	CASSPSDQETQYF	TGTGCCAGTAGTCCTAGTGATCAAGAGACCCAGTACTTC
NA	TRBV20-1	NA	11	TRBJ1-2	CSARPTYGYTF	TGCAGTGCTAGACCTACCTATGGCTACACCTTC
NA	TRBV7-2	TRBD1	15	TRBJ2-7	CASSRVQGGLYEQYF	TGTGCCAGCAGCCGCGTACAGGGGGGACTCTACGAGCAGTACTTC
once	TRBV7-9	TRBD1	14	TRBJ2-1	CASRTGGTYNEQFF	TGTGCCAGCAGGACAGGGGGCACCTACAATGAGCAGTTCTTC
NA	TRBV7-9	NA	14	TRBJ1-6	CASSGGAANSPLHF	TGTGCCAGCAGTGGGGGGGCAGCTAATTCACCCCTCCACTTT
few	TRBV2	NA	12	TRBJ1-2	CASSEAAYGYTF	TGTGCCAGCAGTGAAGCGGCCTATGGCTACACCTTC
NA	TRBV6-5	TRBD1	15	TRBJ1-2	CASSYRGTGHYGYTF	TGTGCCAGCAGTTACCGGGGGACAGGGCACTATGGCTACACCTTC
NA	TRBV7-7	TRBD2	15	TRBJ2-5	CASSLGSGGLETQYF	TGTGCTAGCAGCTTAGGAAGCGGGGGGCTTGAGACCCAGTACTTC
NA	TRBV24-1	TRBD2	20	TRBJ2-1	CATSDPLRRAGDPTDNEQFF	TGTGCCACCAGTGATCCACTTAGAAGGGCGGGAGACCCAACGGACAATGAGCAGTTCTTC
NA	TRBV4-1	TRBD1	15	TRBJ2-5	CASSQEDRGRGTQYF	TGCGCCAGCAGCCAAGAGGACAGGGGGCGAGGAACCCAGTACTTC
few	TRBV4-2	NA	14	TRBJ2-1	CASSQLSSYNEQFF	TGTGCCAGCAGCCAACTGAGCTCCTACAATGAGCAGTTCTTC
NA	TRBV7-8	TRBD2	15	TRBJ2-3	CASSRTSVATDTQYF	TGTGCCAGCAGCCGGACTAGCGTAGCCACAGATACGCAGTATTTT